The sequence of this T cell receptor (beta chain) was determined in a study of a mutant IDH1 vaccine in newly diagnosed glioma. Findings and caveats of the study: Pseudoprogression appeared independent of alterations in top peripheral clonotypes.

Documented time point: week 35, safety follow-up. It was 300 ug of mutant IDH1 20-mer peptide that made up each vaccine dose, given with topical imiquimod. New WHO grade 3 or 4 astrocytomas that were IDH1-mutant and ATRX-lost occurred in the donors. This CDR3 has 14 amino acids. Trimming took 3 bases from V and 0 from J, leaving 9 bases between them. The germline gives CDR1 GTSNPN, CDR2 SVGIG (reference sequence). Here immunoSEQ multiplex PCR was the method, and the copy in TCRdb shows in-frame clones only, minus some. Of around 53,000 clones detected, around four fifths appear once; the ten largest clones hold roughly 6.3%. As to this clone: Antigen specificity is unknown.

The receptor comes from a man aged 40-55 years with glioma. The sample here was PBMCs, taken from a glioma patient whose treatment included an IDH1 peptide vaccine. The chain uses TRBV30 and TRBJ1-3; no firm D call. The CDR3: CAWRARDSGNTIYF. Written as DNA, the CDR3 is TGTGCCTGGAGGGCCCGGGACTCTGGAAACACCATATATTTT.